This T cell receptor beta chain was identified in a study of early T cells in non-severe SARS-CoV-2 infection. Whole-study results and caveats: Private and CD4 specificities were missed by VDJdb matching, skewed to anti-spike CD8.

CDR3 length equals 15 residues. With V trimmed by 3 bases and J by 8 bases, 7 bases remained unmatched. CDR1 is DFQATT and CDR2 is SNEGSKA in the germline V gene (reference sequence). Ten or more counts support this clonotype. Its antigen is undetermined. TCRdb reanalysed the 5' RACE reads using MiXCR and keeps one entry per CDR3 protein. Among approximately 90,000 distinct CDR3 sequences listed, 9.5% to 12% were seen once. The sample in question was whole blood, obtained at baseline. The chain uses TRBV20-1 and TRBJ2-1; TRBD2 matches 13 bases. This TCR was recovered from an adult who was a healthcare worker with PCR-confirmed SARS-CoV-2 infection or an uninfected control (not recorded which). CDR3 sequence (DNA): TGCAGTGCTAGGGTACTAGCGGGAGGGCCGCATGAGCAGTTCTTC. Its protein is CSARVLAGGPHEQFF.